This TCR beta chain was captured by sequencing in a study of Graves' ophthalmopathy and Graves' hyperthyroidism (dated by TCRdb to the late 2010s). Describing the broader study: Peripheral blood was collected before any treatment was given, at the time of initial diagnosis. To tell Graves' ophthalmopathy apart from Graves' hyperthyroidism, and to predict which patients would progress to ophthalmopathy, the study relied on TCR beta repertoire signatures. In total, 135 blood samples were TCR-sequenced: 43 ophthalmopathy, some 75 hyperthyroidism and roughly 17 hyperthyroidism-to-ophthalmopathy patients. A discovery set of 90 to 100 patients (roughly 43 ophthalmopathy, about 59 stable hyperthyroidism) was enrolled to explore V-J signatures distinguishing ophthalmopathy from hyperthyroidism. For independent validation, a separate cohort was made up of 18 hyperthyroidism patients plus 17 patients who later progressed from hyperthyroidism to ophthalmopathy. In roughly 6 hyperthyroidism patients, T-cell repertoires of thyroid tissue and blood were compared. Once sampling was done, hyperthyroidism patients were given methimazole at a starting dose of 30 mg daily, while ophthalmopathy patients were given high-dose intravenous methylprednisolone. The study at large found these results: The 13-signature model separated ophthalmopathy from stable hyperthyroidism with 85% to 90% sensitivity and approximately 83% specificity in cross-validation, and 80%/75% in the test set. Most expanded thyroid clonotypes with frequency above 0.001 were also detected in blood, suggesting blood repertoires may reflect the thyroid immune response. In validation, the model predicted ophthalmopathy progression with about 71% sensitivity and around 72% specificity; 12 predicted patients were CT-confirmed with GO in a median of roughly 6.8 months. No statistical method was used to set the sample size in advance, and the investigators knew which group each participant was assigned to.

For repertoire sequencing, the TCR beta CDR3 regions were amplified from RNA transcripts. The first round was an RT-PCR using HTBI primers with the Qiagen OneStep RT-PCR kit, and this first round was followed by a second-round multiplex PCR, then size selection and purification. Libraries were sequenced paired-end with 100 bp reads on an Illumina HiSeq2000. The authors' pipeline ran thus. SOAPnuke was used to process the reads, removing any read that contained adapters or uncalled bases, had a mean Phred below 15, or lacked an exact match to the constant primer or identifier. High-quality paired reads were merged with COPE v1.2.5. Each unique nucleotide sequence was defined as a clonotype, and clonotypes were aligned to IMGT TRB V, D and J references with MiTCR v1.1. The analysis was limited to V-J combinations with a frequency above 0.0001, which together covered 99.2% of repertoires. A TCR clonal expansion and chaos score per V-J combination was defined as the ratio of F50 clonal expansion to chaos observed in the TCRdist matrix. Welch's t-statistics and random forest were used to reduce the features to 10 to 15 V-J combinations, which were then used as input to a naive Bayes classifier. Thyroid-blood repertoire similarity was quantified with the Morisita-Horn index. In-frame beta chains were kept once TCRdb had trimmed the public reads at Q25 with fastp and called clones with MiXCR. Each CDR3 protein appears once, grouped with its most common genes and DNA. The V and J calls and clone size come from TCRdb's table, not from the authors' own analysis. In this sample the table shows 400,000 or so distinct CDR3 sequences, roughly a sixth of which occur a single time. Of the sample, 2% to 2.5% is held by the ten largest clones.

Trimming accounts for 3 bases at V and 3 bases at J, while the number of junction bases matched to no gene is 5. The CDR3 sequence holds 15 residues, the cysteine and phenylalanine included. Just CDR3 DNA is preserved here, 45 bases in frame from base 1. Looking up the germline V gene (reference sequence) yields CDR1 DFQATT and CDR2 SNEGSKA. A patient counted as having stable hyperthyroidism if there was no progression to ophthalmopathy within 18 months of follow-up. Hyperthyroidism patients were newly diagnosed, were aged 18 to 65 years, and had a disease duration under 2 months. Patients with other autoimmune diseases, uncontrolled infections, pregnancy or lactation were excluded from the study. Clinical symptoms, serum thyroxine, TRAb, thyroid ultrasound and orbital computed tomography formed the basis of the diagnosis. PBMCs were isolated from more than 9 ml of fresh peripheral blood by Ficoll-Paque density gradient centrifugation. Total RNA was extracted using Trizol reagent, and RNA quality was checked on an Agilent 2100 Bioanalyzer.

This clonotype was observed at least ten times. It lacks a known antigen. Per-base quality was not reported, and no clone a single base away is much larger than it. Sequenced sample: peripheral blood. The chain is encoded by TRBV20-1 joined to TRBJ1-5; the junction holds 10 bases that match TRBD1. The receptor was isolated from an adult woman with stable Graves' hyperthyroidism. The DNA reads TGCAGTGCTAGCCTAGGGACAGGGGACAATCAGCCCCAGCATTTT. Its translation reads: CSASLGTGDNQPQHF.